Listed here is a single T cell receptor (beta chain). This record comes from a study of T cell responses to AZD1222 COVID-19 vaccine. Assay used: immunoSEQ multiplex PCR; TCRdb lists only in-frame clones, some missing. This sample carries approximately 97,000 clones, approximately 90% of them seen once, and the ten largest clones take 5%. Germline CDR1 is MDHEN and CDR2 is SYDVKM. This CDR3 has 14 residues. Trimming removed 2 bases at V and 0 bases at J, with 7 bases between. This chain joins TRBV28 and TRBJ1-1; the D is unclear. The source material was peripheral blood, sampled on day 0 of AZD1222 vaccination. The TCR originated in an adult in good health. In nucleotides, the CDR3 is TGTGCCAGCAGTTTAGTGACCATGAACACTGAAGCTTTCTTT. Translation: CASSLVTMNTEAFF.